Below, 26 T cell receptor beta chains from the same sample are listed, as sequenced in a study of blood T cell repertoires in COVID-19. Sequencing used immunoSEQ multiplex PCR; TCRdb keeps in-frame clones, though not all of them. Among about 270,000 clones, approximately 90% were seen once, and the ten largest hold approximately 2.9%. The source material was PBMCs or T cells enriched from blood (not recorded which). Receptors were obtained from a man between 35 and 55 years old who had been exposed to COVID-19.

V gene TRBV27 combines with J gene TRBJ2-2; 8 bases are a match to TRBD2. This CDR3 has 18 residues. The germline V gene encodes CDR1 MNHEY and CDR2 SMNVEV (reference sequence). The V and J ends lost 2 bases and 2 bases, in that order; junction bases with no gene match: 10. CDR3 coding DNA: TGTGCCAGCAGTTTAGGTGCTGGTCTAGCGGGTAACACCGGGGAGCTGTTTTTT. This encodes CASSLGAGLAGNTGELFF.

The chain recombines TRBV19 with TRBJ1-1; TRBD1 matches at 8 bases. The CDR3 is 14 residues long. V was clipped by 7 bases and J by 6 bases; unmatched bases: 10. Germline CDR1 is LNHDA and CDR2 is SQIVND (reference sequence). The CDR3 sequence is CASNLRQGSAEAFF. The DNA of the CDR3 is TGTGCCAGTAACCTCAGACAGGGGAGCGCTGAAGCTTTCTTT.

The V and J genes are TRBV19 and TRBJ1-5, with no clear D. The V gene's germline CDR1 is LNHDA and CDR2 SQIVND (reference sequence). The CDR3 loop spans 14 amino acids. Trimming removed 5 bases at V and 0 bases at J, with 8 bases between. The CDR3 DNA reads as TGTGCCAGTAGTTGGAGCGTTAGCAATCAGCCCCAGCATTTT. It specifies CASSWSVSNQPQHF.

CDR3 in amino acids: CASSLTAAGPYGYTF. The CDR3 DNA reads TGTGCCAGCAGCTTAACAGCAGCAGGGCCTTATGGCTACACCTTC. This sequence joins TRBV7-3 and TRBJ1-2; D possibly corresponds to TRBD1 (5 bases). V gave up 0 bases and J gave up 5 bases, with 13 bases separating them. Per the germline V gene, CDR1 is SGHTA and CDR2 is FQGTGA. The CDR3 has 15 amino acids. Supplemented by reference TRBV7-3 and TRBJ1-2, the full variable domain reads GAGVSQTPSNKVTEKGKYVELRCDPISGHTALYWYRQSLGQGPEFLIYFQGTGAADDSGLPNDRFFAVRPEGSVSTLKIQRTERGDSAVYLCASSLTAAGPYGYTFGSGTRLTVV.

The rearrangement uses TRBV6-5 and TRBJ1-5; no clear D gene. V lost 0 bases, J lost 4 bases, and 10 bases lay in between. Germline CDR1 MNHEY, CDR2 SVGAGI. The CDR3 length is 15 residues. The CDR3 region has the DNA TGTGCCAGCAGTTACTCGAATCTAGGAAATCAGCCCCAGCATTTT. Its protein is CASSYSNLGNQPQHF.

In its sample, this clone was seen once. V and J are TRBV28 and TRBJ2-7; 9 bases map to TRBD1. This CDR3 contains 12 residues. V dropped 9 bases and J dropped 3; count of bases not matched to a gene: 3. Germline V gene lookup returns CDR1 MDHEN and CDR2 SYDVKM. CDR3 in amino acids: CASGGQGYEQYF. The CDR3 DNA reads TGTGCCAGTGGGGGACAGGGCTACGAGCAGTACTTC.

The chain recombines TRBV7-9 with TRBJ1-2; tentatively, D is TRBD1 (5 bases). From germline, CDR1 is SEHNR and CDR2 FQNEAQ (reference sequence). CDR3 length: 14 residues. V dropped 2 bases and J dropped 4 bases, with 11 bases sitting between them. The CDR3 spells CASSLLTGGYGYTF. The CDR3 nucleotides are TGTGCCAGCAGCTTACTAACCGGGGGCTATGGCTACACCTTC. The whole variable domain, remainder taken from reference TRBV7-9 and TRBJ1-2, is DTGVSQNPRHKITKRGQNVTFRCDPISEHNRLYWYRQTLGQGPEFLTYFQNEAQLEKSRLLSDRFSAERPKGSFSTLEIQRTEQGDSAMYLCASSLLTGGYGYTFGSGTRLTVV.

This chain connects TRBV2 to TRBJ2-3; tentative D call: TRBD1 (6 bases). V was trimmed by 6 bases and J by 0 bases, leaving 10 bases between them. The CDR3 consists of 14 residues. Germline assignment: CDR1 SNHLY and CDR2 FYNNEI. The CDR3 reads CASRQGGSTDTQYF. Here the CDR3 DNA reads TGTGCCAGCAGACAAGGGGGTAGCACAGATACGCAGTATTTT.

The chain employs TRBV28 and TRBJ1-2, with D possibly matching TRBD1 (6 bases). Between the trimmed V and J ends, which lost 11 bases and 8 bases, there was a span of 27 bases. The CDR3 is made up of 15 amino acids. Germline V gives CDR1 MDHEN, CDR2 SYDVKM. The CDR3 protein is CAALLGGATLGGYTF. CDR3 sequence (DNA): TGTGCCGCCCTACTTGGGGGGGCAACTTTAGGGGGCTACACCTTC.

The CDR3 DNA is TGTGCCAGTAGTATGGGGGCTGGTTATGGCTACACCTTC. Translating gives CASSMGAGYGYTF. The V call is TRBV19, the J call TRBJ1-2, with a possible D match to TRBD1 (6 bases). CDR3 size: 13 residues. The ends were cut back, 3 bases at V and 5 bases at J, with 10 bases in the middle. Looked up from germline, CDR1 is LNHDA and CDR2 is SQIVND (reference sequence). Supplemented by reference TRBV19 and TRBJ1-2, the full variable domain reads DGGITQSPKYLFRKEGQNVTLSCEQNLNHDAMYWYRQDPGQGLRLIYYSQIVNDFQKGDIAEGYSVSREKKESFPLTVTSAQKNPTAFYLCASSMGAGYGYTFGSGTRLTVV.

The chain recombines TRBV19 with TRBJ1-6; D call uncertain. CDR3 size: 17 residues. Germline V lookup: CDR1 LNHDA, CDR2 SQIVND (reference sequence). Trimming took 3 bases from V and 3 from J, leaving 15 bases between them. CDR3 sequence reads: CASSIEIDTDYNSPLHF. The CDR3 coding sequence is TGTGCCAGTAGTATTGAGATCGACACCGACTATAATTCACCCCTCCACTTT.

J is TRBJ2-5 and V is TRBV18; the D gene is possibly TRBD1 (5 bases). Germline values: CDR1 KGHSH, CDR2 LQKENI. V lost 2 bases and J 1 base, leaving 8 bases between the germline ends. The CDR3 extends over 14 amino acids. CDR3: CASSPKGFQETQYF. CDR3 coding DNA: TGTGCCAGCTCACCAAAGGGGTTCCAAGAGACCCAGTACTTC.

The gene calls are TRBV28 and TRBJ2-5; TRBD1 agrees at 7 bases. Trimming removed 5 bases from V and 5 bases from J; junction bases left unmatched: 8. Per germline, CDR1 MDHEN and CDR2 SYDVKM. The CDR3 totals 14 residues. As DNA, the CDR3 is TGTGCCAGCAGTGCTGACAGGGCCGGGGAGACCCAGTACTTC. Translated, it gives CASSADRAGETQYF.

The chain links TRBV14 to TRBJ2-1; 8 bases match TRBD2. Per germline, CDR1 SGHDN and CDR2 FVKESK. The CDR3 contains 16 residues. With V trimmed by 0 bases and J by 5 bases, 6 bases remained unmatched. The CDR3, as DNA: TGTGCCAGCAGCCAAGAGTTGGCGGGAGGTCACAATGAGCAGTTCTTC. This encodes CASSQELAGGHNEQFF.

This chain uses TRBV7-9 with TRBJ1-4; D remains ambiguous. The V end lost 5 bases, the J end lost 2 bases, and 18 bases lay between the germline ends. The germline gives CDR1 SEHNR, CDR2 FQNEAQ (reference sequence). The length of the CDR3 is 17 residues. The CDR3 region has the DNA TGTGCCAGCAGCCCCTGGGGATCCGGGAAGACTAATGAAAAACTGTTTTTT. Translating it yields CASSPWGSGKTNEKLFF.

V and J are TRBV6-6 and TRBJ1-2, with D maybe TRBD1 (5 bases). Trimming removed 2 bases at V and 1 base at J, with 8 bases between. The CDR3 runs to 14 residues. The germline V gene encodes CDR1 MNHNY and CDR2 SVGAGI (reference sequence). The CDR3: CASSYDRVNYGYTF. In DNA, the CDR3 is TGTGCCAGCAGTTACGACAGAGTTAACTATGGCTACACCTTC.

The J gene is TRBJ2-5, the V gene TRBV4-3; D may be TRBD2 (5 bases). This CDR3 spans 17 amino acids. Germline values: CDR1 LGHNA, CDR2 YSLEER. The germline V and J ends were trimmed by 0 bases and 5 bases, with 19 bases remaining between them. The CDR3 bases are TGCGCCAGCAGCCAAGATTTTCCCGGATATAGAGGGGAGACCCAGTACTTC. Protein product: CASSQDFPGYRGETQYF.

The J gene is TRBJ2-3, the V gene TRBV19; the match to TRBD1 covers 7 bases. The CDR3 totals 15 residues. Germline CDR1 and CDR2: LNHDA and SQIVND (reference sequence). V lost 6 bases to trimming and J lost 2 bases; unmatched junction nucleotides: 8. The CDR3 sequence is CASRRMDRNTDTQYF. Here the CDR3 DNA reads TGTGCCAGTAGACGAATGGACAGGAACACAGATACGCAGTATTTT. Combining the CDR3 with reference TRBV19 and TRBJ2-3 gives the whole variable domain DGGITQSPKYLFRKEGQNVTLSCEQNLNHDAMYWYRQDPGQGLRLIYYSQIVNDFQKGDIAEGYSVSREKKESFPLTVTSAQKNPTAFYLCASRRMDRNTDTQYFGPGTRLTVL.

This clone has only one observation. V is TRBV4-2 and J is TRBJ2-1; 12 bases agree with TRBD2. After removal of 0 bases from V and 2 bases from J, the junction contained 5 bases not matched to a gene. There are 18 residues in the CDR3. CDR1 is LGHNA, CDR2 YNFKEQ, per germline. The CDR3 nucleotides read TGTGCCAGCAGCCAAGAGATCGGACTAGCGGGGACCTACAATGAGCAGTTCTTC. Protein sequence: CASSQEIGLAGTYNEQFF.

J is TRBJ2-7 and V is TRBV5-1; TRBD2 is a possible D gene (6 bases). V shed 4 bases and J shed 9 bases, with 17 bases lying between them. The CDR3 length is 13 residues. Germline V gene sequence: CDR1 SGHRS, CDR2 YFSETQ. CDR3 nucleotides: TGCGCCAGCAGCATTAATTTCGGGAGCATGCAGTACTTC. Translation: CASSINFGSMQYF. The variable domain in full, with the rest retrieved from reference TRBV5-1 and TRBJ2-7, is KAGVTQTPRYLIKTRGQQVTLSCSPISGHRSVSWYQQTPGQGLQFLFEYFSETQRNKGNFPGRFSGRQFSNSRSEMNVSTLELGDSALYLCASSINFGSMQYFGPGTRLTVT.

V and J are TRBV15 and TRBJ2-1, with 8 bases identical to TRBD2. Germline CDR1 and CDR2: LNHNV and YYDKDF (reference sequence). This CDR3 has 17 amino acids. V dropped 0 bases and J dropped 2; count of bases not matched to a gene: 6. The CDR3 DNA reads as TGTGCCACCAGCAGAGAGAGTAGCGGGGCCGCCTACAATGAGCAGTTCTTC. This codes for CATSRESSGAAYNEQFF. The full variable domain, completed using reference TRBV15 and TRBJ2-1, is DAMVIQNPRYQVTQFGKPVTLSCSQTLNHNVMYWYQQKSSQAPKLLFHYYDKDFNNEADTPDNFQSRRPNTSFCFLDIRSPGLGDTAMYLCATSRESSGAAYNEQFFGPGTRLTVL.

The chain is built from TRBV9 and TRBJ2-1; TRBD1 agrees at 11 bases. The ends lost 5 bases at V and 7 bases at J; junction bases unmatched: 8. The CDR3 consists of 15 residues. Germline CDR1 is SGDLS and CDR2 is YYNGEE. The CDR3: CASSSPGTGGNEQFF. The CDR3 DNA follows: TGTGCCAGCAGTAGCCCCGGGACAGGGGGAAATGAGCAGTTCTTC.

The chain employs TRBV3-1 (or the pseudogene TRBV3-2) and TRBJ1-5, with no clear D. The germline CDR1 and CDR2 sequences are LGHDT and YNNKEL (reference sequence). The CDR3 totals 13 residues. Trimming removed 1 base at V and 7 bases at J, with 8 bases between. The CDR3 DNA reads TGTGCCAGCAGCCAAGTAGGAGTGCAGCCCCAGCATTTT. As protein: CASSQVGVQPQHF.

The V and J genes are TRBV9 and TRBJ2-2; D is unresolved. The V end was cut by 4 bases, the J end by 5 bases, with 6 bases between. CDR1 SGDLS and CDR2 YYNGEE come from the germline V gene. This CDR3 region has 12 residues. The CDR3 DNA reads as TGTGCCAGCAGCCTAGTAACCGGGGAGCTGTTTTTT. It translates to CASSLVTGELFF.

The CDR3 is CASSGLVRGPLFF. The CDR3 coding sequence is TGCGCCAGCAGCGGACTCGTGCGAGGCCCGCTGTTTTTT. The V gene is TRBV5-1, the J gene TRBJ2-2, with a weak D call TRBD2 (5 bases). The CDR3 sequence is 13 residues long. The V gene's germline CDR1 is SGHRS and CDR2 YFSETQ. The ends were cut back, 4 bases at V and 13 bases at J, with 17 bases in the middle.

V is TRBV7-9 and J is TRBJ2-3; D uncertain. In germline, CDR1 is SEHNR, CDR2 FQNEAQ (reference sequence). V was clipped by 2 bases and J by 1 base, with 10 bases between them. The CDR3 loop spans 15 amino acids. Here the CDR3 reads CASSLTYSRTDTQYF. The CDR3 DNA reads as TGTGCCAGCAGCTTAACTTACTCCCGCACAGATACGCAGTATTTT.